This passage covers 7 T cell receptor beta chains from one sample sequenced in a study of CD4 T cells in relation to SARS-CoV-2 and coronaviruses. Libraries were prepared by immunoSEQ multiplex PCR; TCRdb keeps only in-frame clonotypes and omits some of them. The data hold 20,000 or so clones, with under 80% observed a single time. Their cognate antigens are unknown. Before the COVID-19 pandemic, during about 2011-2019, CD4+ T cells were taken from unexposed donors. Isolation of CD4+ T cells took place after less than 11 days in culture. The specimen was CD4+ T cells from PBMCs, cultured in vitro. These receptors all stem from a human donor in good health.

The rearrangement links TRBV7-8 to TRBJ1-2; 7 bases are a match to TRBD1. The V and J ends lost 4 bases and 4 bases, in that order; junction bases with no gene match: 6. CDR1 and CDR2 from the germline V gene are SGHVS and FQNEAQ. This CDR3 is built from 14 residues. In nucleotides, the CDR3 is TGTGCCAGCAGCTCAGGGACAGCCGGCTATGGCTACACCTTC. It translates to CASSSGTAGYGYTF.

The chain is built from TRBV27 and TRBJ1-2; tentatively, D is TRBD1 (6 bases). Germline CDR1 reads MNHEY; CDR2 reads SMNVEV (reference sequence). The CDR3 extends over 13 amino acids. Trimming left V 8 bases short and J 8 bases short, with 18 bases between. Here the CDR3 reads CASGGAGSMGYTF. CDR3 DNA: TGTGCCAGCGGGGGGGCAGGATCTATGGGCTACACCTTC.

V gene TRBV27 combines with J gene TRBJ1-2; TRBD1 is a possible D gene (6 bases). The CDR3 covers 13 residues. CDR1 and CDR2 from the germline V gene are MNHEY and SMNVEV (reference sequence). Trimming left V 5 bases short and J 6 bases short, with 13 bases between. The CDR3 loop reads CASSPHNRDGYTF. The CDR3 bases are TGTGCCAGCAGTCCACACAACAGGGATGGCTACACCTTC.

V gene TRBV7-2 combines with J gene TRBJ2-1; TRBD2 agrees at 7 bases. Germline-derived CDR1 and CDR2 are SGHTA and FQGNSA. The junction had 8 bases not matched to a gene; V was cut back by 4 bases and J by 2 bases. The CDR3 runs 16 residues. The CDR3 nucleotides read TGTGCCAGCAGCTATGGTCCTAGCGGAGCCTACAATGAGCAGTTCTTC. Amino acid sequence: CASSYGPSGAYNEQFF.

The rearrangement uses TRBV27 and TRBJ2-1; 12 bases are shared with TRBD2. V shed 0 bases and J 4 bases; nucleotides not matched to a gene: 7. CDR3 size: 18 residues. The V gene's germline CDR1 is MNHEY and CDR2 SMNVEV (reference sequence). DNA for the CDR3: TGTGCCAGCAGTTTATCGCCTAGCGGGAGGGCGGGGTACAATGAGCAGTTCTTC. This codes for CASSLSPSGRAGYNEQFF.

This rearrangement joins TRBV6-5 to TRBJ2-7, with 9 bases fitting TRBD1. J lost 4 bases, V lost 4 bases, and 5 bases had no gene match. The V gene's germline CDR1 is MNHEY and CDR2 SVGAGI. CDR3 length equals 14 residues. The CDR3 here is CASSSQGASYEQYF. Here the CDR3 DNA reads TGTGCCAGCAGTTCACAGGGGGCGTCGTACGAGCAGTACTTC.

The chain employs TRBV24-1 and TRBJ2-3, with D unclear. Per the germline V gene, CDR1 is KGHDR and CDR2 is SFDVKD. The CDR3 is made up of 12 amino acids. Between the trimmed V and J ends, which lost 7 bases and 4 bases, there was a span of 8 bases. CDR3 residues: CATSNFADTQYF. The CDR3 nucleotides read TGTGCCACCAGCAACTTCGCAGATACGCAGTATTTT.